Sequencing of this T cell receptor beta chain was carried out in a study of OX40 agonist ivuxolimab in advanced cancers. TCRdb keeps only in-frame clones here, not all; method: immunoSEQ multiplex PCR. The data show under 50,000 clones, 88% seen once. This clone has just a few counts. The receptor was derived from an adult with an advanced solid tumor such as melanoma, head and neck, liver or kidney cancer. This sample comprised CD4+ or CD8+ T cells sorted from blood, obtained in a trial of the OX40 agonist ivuxolimab.

The CDR3 loop reads CASSRTGDQPQHF. The CDR3 nucleotides are TGTGCCAGTAGCCGTACAGGGGATCAGCCCCAGCATTTT. This chain uses TRBV19 with TRBJ1-5; 7 positions match TRBD1. V lost 6 bases to trimming and J lost 5 bases; unmatched junction nucleotides: 4. The CDR3 sequence is 13 residues long. The germline CDR1 and CDR2 sequences are LNHDA and SQIVND (reference sequence).